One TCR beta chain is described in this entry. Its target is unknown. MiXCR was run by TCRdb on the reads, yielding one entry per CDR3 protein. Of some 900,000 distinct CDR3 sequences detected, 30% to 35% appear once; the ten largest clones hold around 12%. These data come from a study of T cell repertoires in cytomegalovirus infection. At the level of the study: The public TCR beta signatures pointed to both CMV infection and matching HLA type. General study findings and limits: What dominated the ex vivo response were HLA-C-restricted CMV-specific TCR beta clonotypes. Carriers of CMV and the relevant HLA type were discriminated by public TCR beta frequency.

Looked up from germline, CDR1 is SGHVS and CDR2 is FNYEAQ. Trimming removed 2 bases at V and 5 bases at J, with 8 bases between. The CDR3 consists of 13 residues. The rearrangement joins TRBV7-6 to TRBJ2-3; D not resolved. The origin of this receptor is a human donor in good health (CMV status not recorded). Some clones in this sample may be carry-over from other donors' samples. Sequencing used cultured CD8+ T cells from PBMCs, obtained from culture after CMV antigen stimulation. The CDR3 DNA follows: TGTGCCAGCAGCTTAAGCTATCAAGATACGCAGTATTTT. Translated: CASSLSYQDTQYF.